The 27 T cell receptor beta chains below come from one sample, sequenced in a study of long-term antiretroviral therapy in people with HIV. Sequencing used immunoSEQ v3.0 at survey level. Here immunoSEQ multiplex PCR was the method, and the copy in TCRdb shows in-frame clones only, minus some. The repertoire includes some 2,500 clones, more than 65% of them detected once, and about 8.6% sits in the top ten. The input for sequencing was unsorted PBMCs, taken 0.4 years before starting antiretroviral therapy. The receptor set was obtained from a woman in her 40s with HIV.

This clone was observed a few times. The chain joins TRBV27 to TRBJ2-1; 9 bases map to TRBD2. Trimming removed 6 bases from V and 5 bases from J; junction bases left unmatched: 26. The CDR3 has 21 residues. CDR1 and CDR2 (germline): MNHEY, SMNVEV (reference sequence). The CDR3 protein is CASSPVASGVSHRPLDNEQFF. CDR3 coding DNA: TGTGCCAGCAGCCCCGTCGCTAGCGGGGTTTCCCACCGGCCCCTAGACAATGAGCAGTTCTTC.

CDR3 loop: CASSHWDRFAYGYTF. The DNA for the CDR3 is TGTGCCAGCAGCCATTGGGACAGGTTCGCCTATGGCTACACCTTC. The chain couples TRBV14 to TRBJ1-2; 8 nucleotides match TRBD1. The V gene end was trimmed by 3 bases and the J gene end by 4 bases; junction bases not matched to a gene: 7. CDR1 is SGHDN and CDR2 is FVKESK in the germline V gene. The CDR3 is 15 amino acids.

This rearrangement joins TRBV2 to TRBJ2-5; D unclear. CDR3 length equals 13 residues. Germline V gene lookup returns CDR1 SNHLY and CDR2 FYNNEI. V was cut by 8 bases and J by 0 bases, with 10 bases left in between. The CDR3 reads CASGSENQETQYF. The CDR3, as DNA: TGTGCCAGCGGCTCAGAGAACCAAGAGACCCAGTACTTC.

This clone was detected a few times. The chain recombines TRBV27 with TRBJ2-7; 8 bases match TRBD2. This CDR3 contains 14 residues. J was trimmed by 4 bases and V by 3 bases; bases with no gene match: 5. CDR1 is MNHEY, CDR2 SMNVEV, per germline (reference sequence). The CDR3 DNA reads TGTGCCAGCAGTTTCCGACCGGGAGGGTACGAGCAGTACTTC. This gives the protein CASSFRPGGYEQYF.

The chain joins TRBV2 to TRBJ1-1; D not resolved. Germline V gives CDR1 SNHLY, CDR2 FYNNEI. The CDR3 is made up of 12 amino acids. V dropped 6 bases and J dropped 5 bases, with 10 bases sitting between them. Here the CDR3 reads CASSEGWTEAFF. Here the CDR3 DNA reads TGTGCCAGCAGCGAGGGATGGACTGAAGCTTTCTTT.

V is TRBV6-1 and J is TRBJ1-5, with a tentative D call TRBD1 (5 bases). The CDR3 loop spans 13 amino acids. The germline gives CDR1 MNHNS, CDR2 SASEGT. V was clipped by 8 bases and J by 4 bases, with 12 bases between them. The CDR3 sequence is CASAAGWNQPQHF. CDR3 nucleotide sequence: TGTGCCAGCGCGGCAGGGTGGAATCAGCCCCAGCATTTT.

This clone was seen a single time. The rearrangement links TRBV6-5 to TRBJ2-1, with D possibly TRBD1 on 6 matching bases. The germline gives CDR1 MNHEY, CDR2 SVGAGI. Deletions cut 2 bases from V and 1 base from J, with 9 bases between. CDR3 size: 15 residues. CDR3: CASSYGDISYNEQFF. In nucleotides, the CDR3 is TGTGCCAGCAGTTACGGGGACATTTCCTACAATGAGCAGTTCTTC.

The rearrangement joins TRBV28 to TRBJ1-1, with D hard to call. V was trimmed by 3 bases and J by 4 bases, leaving 9 bases between them. The CDR3 extends over 13 amino acids. Germline V gene lookup returns CDR1 MDHEN and CDR2 SYDVKM. Here the CDR3 DNA reads TGTGCCAGCAGTTTGGGAGCGCGCACTGAAGCTTTCTTT. Translating gives CASSLGARTEAFF.

The chain links TRBV28 to TRBJ2-7, with TRBD2 matching over 7 bases. CDR3 length: 15 residues. Germline loops: CDR1 MDHEN, CDR2 SYDVKM. With 3 bases clipped from V and 2 bases from J, the junction kept 7 bases outside the gene matches. For the CDR3, the DNA is TGTGCCAGCAGTTTTCTGCGGGAGTCAACCTACGAGCAGTACTTC. It yields the protein CASSFLRESTYEQYF.

V gene TRBV28 combines with J gene TRBJ2-2; 11 bases match TRBD1. V was pared by 6 bases and J by 8 bases, with 11 bases of the junction left unmatched. The CDR3 loop spans 16 amino acids. Germline CDR1 and CDR2: MDHEN and SYDVKM. The CDR3 DNA follows: TGTGCCAGCAGAGGTGGTGGACAGGGGGCCCTGGGGGAGCTGTTTTTT. As protein: CASRGGGQGALGELFF.

The V call is TRBV19, the J call TRBJ1-4; D is unresolved. This CDR3 contains 16 residues. The V end lost 1 base, the J end lost 8 bases, and 17 bases lay between the germline ends. The germline V gene has CDR1 LNHDA and CDR2 SQIVND (reference sequence). The CDR3 DNA reads as TGTGCCAGTAGTATAGTCCCCCGCGGCCGAGGGGAAAAACTGTTTTTT. It specifies CASSIVPRGRGEKLFF.

The chain employs TRBV7-9 and TRBJ2-5; the D gene is possibly TRBD1 (5 bases). The length of the CDR3 is 14 residues. V lost 3 bases to trimming and J lost 0 bases, with 8 bases between them. From germline, CDR1 is SEHNR and CDR2 FQNEAQ (reference sequence). CDR3 loop: CASSLTVNQETQYF. CDR3 DNA sequence: TGTGCCAGCAGCTTGACAGTAAACCAAGAGACCCAGTACTTC. Full variable domain (missing parts from reference TRBV7-9 and TRBJ2-5): DTGVSQNPRHKITKRGQNVTFRCDPISEHNRLYWYRQTLGQGPEFLTYFQNEAQLEKSRLLSDRFSAERPKGSFSTLEIQRTEQGDSAMYLCASSLTVNQETQYFGPGTRLLVL.

J is TRBJ2-2 and V is TRBV6-5; TRBD2 matches at 7 bases. CDR3 length equals 15 residues. After removal of 5 bases from V and 4 bases from J, the junction contained 7 bases not matched to a gene. CDR1 and CDR2 from the germline V gene are MNHEY and SVGAGI. CDR3 DNA: TGTGCCAGCAGTCCCGCGGGAGTAGCCACCGGGGAGCTGTTTTTT. Translation: CASSPAGVATGELFF.

The chain recombines TRBV5-1 with TRBJ2-3, with a weak D call TRBD1 (6 bases). Germline V gene data show CDR1 as SGHRS and CDR2 as YFSETQ. The CDR3 contains 16 residues. The V end lost 4 bases, the J end lost 4 bases, and 19 bases lay between the germline ends. The CDR3 DNA follows: TGCGCCAGCAGCCCGAGTGGCAGGGGCTTGGCAGATACGCAGTATTTT. It translates to CASSPSGRGLADTQYF.

The chain recombines TRBV11-2 with TRBJ2-5; TRBD1 might be the D (5 bases). Germline CDR1 SGHAT, CDR2 FQNNGV. Trimming cost V 3 bases and J 7 bases, with 18 bases left between them. CDR3 length: 15 amino acids. The CDR3 nucleotides are TGTGCCAGCAGCTTTACCCAGGGTATGACGGGGACCCAGTACTTC. Translated, it gives CASSFTQGMTGTQYF.

V gene TRBV28 combines with J gene TRBJ2-3; no definite D call. Germline values: CDR1 MDHEN, CDR2 SYDVKM. V was shortened by 8 bases and J by 0 bases, with 12 bases between the two germline ends. This CDR3 comprises 14 residues. CDR3: CASRGGTSTDTQYF. CDR3 bases: TGTGCCAGCCGAGGTGGAACTAGCACAGATACGCAGTATTTT. The whole variable domain, remainder taken from reference TRBV28 and TRBJ2-3, is DVKVTQSSRYLVKRTGEKVFLECVQDMDHENMFWYRQDPGLGLRLIYFSYDVKMKEKGDIPEGYSVSREKKERFSLILESASTNQTSMYLCASRGGTSTDTQYFGPGTRLTVL.

This sequence joins TRBV5-5 and TRBJ1-3; 8 positions agree with TRBD1. After removal of 3 bases from V and 0 bases from J, the junction contained 2 bases not matched to a gene. The CDR3 has 15 residues. Germline CDR1 SGHKS, CDR2 YYEKEE (reference sequence). The CDR3 DNA reads as TGTGCCAGCAGCTGGACAGGGATCTCTGGAAACACCATATATTTT. As protein: CASSWTGISGNTIYF.

The chain recombines TRBV28 with TRBJ1-5; weak D call: TRBD1 (5 bases). V was clipped by 5 bases and J by 9 bases, with 17 bases between them. CDR1 is MDHEN, CDR2 SYDVKM, per germline. The CDR3 is 14 amino acids. The DNA for the CDR3 is TGTGCCAGCAGTAACAACAGGCCAATATCGCCCCAGCATTTT. Protein: CASSNNRPISPQHF.

As DNA, the CDR3 is TGCGCCAGCAGCTTACAGGGGGACGAGCAGTACTTC. Its translation is CASSLQGDEQYF. The chain uses TRBV5-1 and TRBJ2-7, with TRBD1 matching 8 bases. The trim removed 2 bases at V and 5 bases at J, leaving 0 bases unmatched. Germline lookup yields CDR1 SGHRS and CDR2 YFSETQ. The CDR3 length is 12 residues.

The V call is TRBV11-2, the J call TRBJ2-7; 7 bases map to TRBD1. Germline CDR1 reads SGHAT; CDR2 reads FQNNGV. V lost 0 bases, J lost 5 bases, and 4 bases stayed unmatched. The CDR3 is made up of 14 amino acids. CDR3 coding DNA: TGTGCCAGCAGCTTAGAGACAGGGTTCGACGAGCAGTACTTC. Its translation is CASSLETGFDEQYF.

V is TRBV19 and J is TRBJ2-4; D gene ambiguous. This CDR3 is 17 amino acids long. Per the germline V gene, CDR1 is LNHDA and CDR2 is SQIVND (reference sequence). Between the trimmed V and J ends, which lost 3 bases and 1 base, there was a span of 16 bases. For the CDR3, the DNA is TGTGCCAGTAGTATTGAAGTTGGCCCCCCGGCCAAAAACATTCAGTACTTC. Its translation is CASSIEVGPPAKNIQYF.

The chain links TRBV5-1 to TRBJ2-7; 8 bases line up with TRBD2. Germline V CDR1 and CDR2: SGHRS, YFSETQ. With 0 bases clipped from V and 2 bases from J, the junction kept 10 bases outside the gene matches. The CDR3 sequence is 17 residues long. In nucleotides, the CDR3 is TGCGCCAGCAGCTTGGCCGCGGCGGGAGGCCCCCCCTACGAGCAGTACTTC. This gives the protein CASSLAAAGGPPYEQYF.

The chain combines TRBV6-5 with TRBJ2-3; 7 bases map to TRBD2. Germline V gene lookup returns CDR1 MNHEY and CDR2 SVGAGI. The trim removed 4 bases at V and 3 bases at J, leaving 4 bases unmatched. This CDR3 has 14 amino acids. The CDR3 sequence: CASSWSGGTDTQYF. The CDR3, as DNA: TGTGCCAGCAGTTGGTCCGGGGGGACAGATACGCAGTATTTT.

The CDR3, as DNA: TGTGCCAGCAGGGAAAGCGGGAGGGCAGGAGAGACCCAGTACTTC. The encoded protein is CASRESGRAGETQYF. The rearrangement uses TRBV25-1 and TRBJ2-5, with 10 nucleotides matching TRBD2. Germline CDR1 MGHDK, CDR2 SYGVNS. This CDR3 comprises 15 residues. V lost 6 bases, J lost 4 bases, and 8 bases stayed unmatched.

The rearrangement uses TRBV28 and TRBJ1-4; D might be TRBD1 (6 bases). CDR1 is MDHEN, CDR2 SYDVKM, per germline. V was clipped by 2 bases and J by 8 bases, with 9 bases between them. The CDR3 extends over 13 amino acids. CDR3 protein: CASSLGGQEKLFF. CDR3 in DNA: TGTGCCAGCAGTTTAGGCGGACAGGAAAAACTGTTTTTT.

V usage is TRBV7-9 and J usage is TRBJ1-1; D remains ambiguous. Trimming pared 3 bases from V and 6 bases from J, leaving 17 bases between. Germline CDR1 reads SEHNR; CDR2 reads FQNEAQ (reference sequence). The CDR3 contains 15 residues. The DNA of the CDR3 is TGTGCCAGCAGCTTCCTTAACCCGGCCTTGGCTGAAGCTTTCTTT. It encodes CASSFLNPALAEAFF.

The gene calls are TRBV6-1 and TRBJ2-7; 9 bases map to TRBD2. CDR3 length: 16 amino acids. Looked up from germline, CDR1 is MNHNS and CDR2 is SASEGT. J was trimmed by 4 bases and V by 3 bases; bases with no gene match: 10. CDR3 sequence (DNA): TGTGCCAGCAGTGACCACAGGGCGGGAGGGCCTTACGAGCAGTACTTC. Translating gives CASSDHRAGGPYEQYF.